This T cell receptor beta chain was sequenced for a study of OX40 agonist ivuxolimab in advanced cancers. The wider study: Treatment received earlier with anti-PD-1, anti-PD-L1 or anti-CTLA-4 agents was allowed, and around 40% had some.

For this clone: The antigen remains unidentified.

Study-wide points: Relative to CD4+ cells, CD8+ T cells on average had more expanded clones.

Profiled with immunoSEQ multiplex PCR; TCRdb holds only in-frame clones, not every one. The table records roughly 35,000 clones, about 90% of them present only once. The CDR3 loop spans 13 amino acids. CDR1 and CDR2 from the germline V gene are MDHEN and SYDVKM. The germline V and J ends were trimmed by 6 bases and 2 bases, with 11 bases remaining between them. The V gene is TRBV28, the J gene TRBJ2-7; TRBD1 might be the D (6 bases). The sequence was collected from an adult with an advanced solid tumor such as melanoma, head and neck, liver or kidney cancer. The sequences come from CD4+ or CD8+ T cells sorted from blood, collected in a trial of the OX40 agonist ivuxolimab. The CDR3 region has the DNA TGTGCCAGCAGCAAAACAGGGACCTACGAGCAGTACTTC. Its protein product is CASSKTGTYEQYF.